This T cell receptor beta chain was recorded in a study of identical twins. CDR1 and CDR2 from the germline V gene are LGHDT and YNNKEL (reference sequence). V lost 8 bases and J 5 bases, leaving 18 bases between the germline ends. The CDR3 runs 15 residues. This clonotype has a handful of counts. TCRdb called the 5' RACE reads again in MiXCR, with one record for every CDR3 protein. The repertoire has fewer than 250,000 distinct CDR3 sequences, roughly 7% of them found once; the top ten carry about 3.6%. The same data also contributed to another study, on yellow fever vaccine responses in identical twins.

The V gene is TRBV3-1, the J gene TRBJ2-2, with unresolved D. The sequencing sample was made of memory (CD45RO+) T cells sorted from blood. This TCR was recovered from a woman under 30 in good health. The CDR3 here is CASGRLRSWTGELFF. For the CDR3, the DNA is TGTGCCAGCGGACGGTTGAGATCGTGGACCGGGGAGCTGTTTTTT.